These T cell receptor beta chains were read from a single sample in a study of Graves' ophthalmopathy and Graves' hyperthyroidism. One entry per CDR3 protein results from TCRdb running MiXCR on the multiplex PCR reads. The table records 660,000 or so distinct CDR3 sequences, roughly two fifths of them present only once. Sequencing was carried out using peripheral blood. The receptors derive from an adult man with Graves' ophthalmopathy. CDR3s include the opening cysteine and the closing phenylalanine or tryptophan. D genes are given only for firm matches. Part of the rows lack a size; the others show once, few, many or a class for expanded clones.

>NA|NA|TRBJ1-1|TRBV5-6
CVTEGTLNTEAFF
TGTGTCACCGAAGGGACTTTGAACACTGAAGCTTTCTTT
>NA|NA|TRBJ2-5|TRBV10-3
CASRENLLETQYF
TGTGCCAGCAGAGAAAATCTTCTTGAGACCCAGTACTTC
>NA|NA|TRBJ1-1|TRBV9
CASSPPRRGEEAFF
TGTGCCAGCAGCCCCCCCCGCCGAGGGGAGGAAGCTTTCTTT
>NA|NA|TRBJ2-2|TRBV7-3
CASSLTLEGGELFF
TGTGCCAGCAGCTTAACGCTAGAGGGCGGGGAGCTGTTTTTT
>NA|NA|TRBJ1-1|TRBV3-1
CASSRLDGNTEAFF
TGTGCCAGCAGTCGCCTTGACGGCAACACTGAAGCTTTCTTT
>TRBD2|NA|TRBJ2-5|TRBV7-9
CASSSDGRAGETQYF
TGTGCCAGCAGTTCTGACGGGAGGGCCGGGGAGACCCAGTACTTC
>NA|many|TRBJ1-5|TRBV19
CASRSGHSNQPQHF
TGTGCCAGCCGTTCGGGCCATAGCAATCAGCCCCAGCATTTT
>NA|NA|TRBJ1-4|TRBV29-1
CSVELSGFNEKLFF
TGCAGCGTTGAATTGTCAGGTTTTAATGAAAAACTGTTTTTT
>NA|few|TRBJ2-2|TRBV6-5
CASSWSATGELFF
TGTGCCAGCAGTTGGTCAGCCACCGGGGAGCTGTTTTTT
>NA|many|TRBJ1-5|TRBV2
CASSGRGVVQPQHF
TGTGCCAGCAGTGGGCGAGGGGTGGTTCAGCCCCAGCATTTT
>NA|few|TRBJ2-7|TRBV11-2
CASSLGSAGPGEQYF
TGTGCCAGCAGCTTAGGATCTGCGGGGCCGGGGGAGCAGTACTTC
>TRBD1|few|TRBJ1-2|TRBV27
CASSGQGPNYGYTF
TGTGCCAGCAGTGGACAGGGACCTAACTATGGCTACACCTTC
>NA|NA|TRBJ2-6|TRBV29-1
CSTQANSGANVLTF
TGCAGCACTCAGGCAAACTCTGGGGCCAACGTCCTGACTTTC
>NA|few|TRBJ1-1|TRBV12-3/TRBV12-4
CASSSQGPLGMNTEAFF
TGTGCCAGCAGTTCCCAGGGGCCGCTTGGGATGAACACTGAAGCTTTCTTT
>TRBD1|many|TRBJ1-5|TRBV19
CASSIEISRGNQPQHF
TGTGCCAGTAGTATAGAAATCAGCAGGGGGAATCAGCCCCAGCATTTT
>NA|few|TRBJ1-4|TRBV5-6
CASSFRLTREKLFF
TGTGCCAGCAGCTTTCGGCTGACAAGGGAAAAACTGTTTTTT
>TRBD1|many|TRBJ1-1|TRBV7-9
CASSLSGATGGKTEAFF
TGTGCCAGCAGCTTATCGGGCGCGACAGGGGGCAAAACTGAAGCTTTCTTT
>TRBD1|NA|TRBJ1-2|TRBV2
CASSETQGRWGYTF
TGTGCCAGCAGTGAGACACAGGGGCGGTGGGGCTACACCTTC
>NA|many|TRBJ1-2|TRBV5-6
CASSLEEKSDPGYTF
TGTGCCAGCAGCTTGGAGGAGAAAAGTGATCCTGGCTACACCTTC
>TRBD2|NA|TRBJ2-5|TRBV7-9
CASSPGGRGGLETQYF
TGTGCCAGCAGCCCCGGGGGGCGGGGGGGCCTTGAGACCCAGTACTTC
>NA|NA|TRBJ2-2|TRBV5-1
CASGWGTGELFF
TGCGCCAGCGGTTGGGGCACCGGGGAGCTGTTTTTT
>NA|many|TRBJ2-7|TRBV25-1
CASTHEGSYEQYF
TGTGCCAGCACCCACGAGGGGTCCTACGAGCAGTACTTC
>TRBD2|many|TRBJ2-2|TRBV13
CASSGPIGLAMSGELFF
TGTGCCAGCAGCGGCCCGATCGGACTAGCTATGTCCGGGGAGCTGTTTTTT